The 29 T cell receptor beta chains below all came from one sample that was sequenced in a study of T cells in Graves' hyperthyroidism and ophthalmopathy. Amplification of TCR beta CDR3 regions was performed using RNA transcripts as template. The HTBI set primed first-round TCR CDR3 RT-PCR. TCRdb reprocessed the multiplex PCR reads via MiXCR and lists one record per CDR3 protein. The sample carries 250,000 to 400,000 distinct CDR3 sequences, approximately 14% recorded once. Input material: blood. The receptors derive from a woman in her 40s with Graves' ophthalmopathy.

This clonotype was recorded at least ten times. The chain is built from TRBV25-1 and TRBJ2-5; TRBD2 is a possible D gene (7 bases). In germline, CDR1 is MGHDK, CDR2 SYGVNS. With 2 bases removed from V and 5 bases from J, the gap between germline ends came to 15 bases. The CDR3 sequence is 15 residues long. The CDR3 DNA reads TGTGCCAGCAGTGAAGTGGGGGGGCCGGGGGAGACCCAGTACTTC. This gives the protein CASSEVGGPGETQYF.

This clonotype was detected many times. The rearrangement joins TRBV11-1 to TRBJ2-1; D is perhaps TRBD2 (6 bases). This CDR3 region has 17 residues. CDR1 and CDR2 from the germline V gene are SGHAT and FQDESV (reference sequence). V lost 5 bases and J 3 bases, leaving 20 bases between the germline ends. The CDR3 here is CASSTPVLGDFYNEQFF. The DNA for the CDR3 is TGTGCCAGCAGCACCCCTGTCCTAGGGGACTTCTACAATGAGCAGTTCTTC.

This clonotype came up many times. The CDR3 spells CASGLVSLGNEQFF. The CDR3 coding sequence is TGTGCTAGTGGTTTGGTATCTCTGGGAAATGAGCAGTTCTTC. V usage is TRBV12-5 and J usage is TRBJ2-1; no reliable D call. The ends were cut back, 0 bases at V and 7 bases at J, with 10 bases in the middle. The CDR3 length is 14 residues. Per germline, CDR1 LGHNT and CDR2 FRNRAP.

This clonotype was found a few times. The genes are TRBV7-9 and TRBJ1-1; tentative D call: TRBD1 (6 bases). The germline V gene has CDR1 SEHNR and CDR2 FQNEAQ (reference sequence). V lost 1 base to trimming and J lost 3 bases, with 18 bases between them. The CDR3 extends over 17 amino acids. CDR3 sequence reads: CASSLGGGGLRDTEAFF. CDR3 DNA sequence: TGTGCCAGCAGCTTAGGTGGGGGGGGGCTAAGAGACACTGAAGCTTTCTTT.

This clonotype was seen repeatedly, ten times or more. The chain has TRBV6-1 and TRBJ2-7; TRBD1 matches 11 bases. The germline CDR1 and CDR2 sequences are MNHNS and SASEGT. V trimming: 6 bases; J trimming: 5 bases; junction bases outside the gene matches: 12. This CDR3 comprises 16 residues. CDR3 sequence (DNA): TGTGCCAGCAGCCCTCGCGGACAGGGGGCTGGCCACGAGCAGTACTTC. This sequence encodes CASSPRGQGAGHEQYF.

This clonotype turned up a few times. Here the CDR3 reads CSVERQGFEAFF. The CDR3 DNA sequence: TGCAGCGTTGAAAGACAGGGTTTTGAAGCTTTCTTT. The chain carries TRBV29-1 and TRBJ1-1, with 7 nucleotides matching TRBD1. With V trimmed by 2 bases and J by 7 bases, 4 bases remained unmatched. The CDR3 consists of 12 residues. Germline assignment: CDR1 SQVTM and CDR2 ANQGSEA.

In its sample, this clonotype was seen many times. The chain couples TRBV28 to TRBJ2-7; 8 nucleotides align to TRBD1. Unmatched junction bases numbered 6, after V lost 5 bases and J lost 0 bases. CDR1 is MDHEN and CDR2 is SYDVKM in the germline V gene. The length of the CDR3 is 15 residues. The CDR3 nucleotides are TGTGCCAGCAGTGAGGGACAGGTTTTCTCCTACGAGCAGTACTTC. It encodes CASSEGQVFSYEQYF.

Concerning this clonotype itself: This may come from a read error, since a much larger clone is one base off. CDR3 nucleotides: TGCAGTGCTAGAGATTCTCGGACTGGCGGAGATTACGAGCAGTACTTC. Encoded protein: CSARDSRTGGDYEQYF. The chain links TRBV20-1 to TRBJ2-7, with D possibly TRBD2 on 5 matching bases. The CDR3 spans 16 residues. Trimming pared 0 bases from V and 4 bases from J, leaving 19 bases between. The germline V gene encodes CDR1 DFQATT and CDR2 SNEGSKA (reference sequence).

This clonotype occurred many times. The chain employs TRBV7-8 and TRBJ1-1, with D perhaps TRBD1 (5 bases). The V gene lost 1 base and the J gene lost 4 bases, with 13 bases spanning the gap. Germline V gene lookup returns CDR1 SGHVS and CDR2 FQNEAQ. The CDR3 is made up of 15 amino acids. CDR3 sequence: CASSLVPIGGTEAFF. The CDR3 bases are TGTGCCAGCAGCTTAGTGCCAATCGGGGGCACTGAAGCTTTCTTT.

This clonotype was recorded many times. CDR3 amino acids: CASSRHYSQPQHF. The CDR3 region has the DNA TGTGCCAGCAGCCGACATTATAGTCAGCCCCAGCATTTT. The V gene is TRBV3-1, the J gene TRBJ1-5; D is unresolved. The CDR3 has 13 amino acids. Germline V gene data show CDR1 as LGHDT and CDR2 as YNNKEL (reference sequence). V lost 4 bases, J lost 6 bases, and 10 bases lay in between.

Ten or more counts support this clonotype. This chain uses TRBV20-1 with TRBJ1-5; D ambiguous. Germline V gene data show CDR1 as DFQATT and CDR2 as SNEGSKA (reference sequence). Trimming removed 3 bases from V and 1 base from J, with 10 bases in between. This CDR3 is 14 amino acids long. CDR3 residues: CSASGRDSNQPQHF. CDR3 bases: TGCAGTGCTAGTGGTCGCGACAGCAATCAGCCCCAGCATTTT.

Written as DNA, the CDR3 is TGCGCCAGCAGCCAAGTTCCTAGCATGGGCGAGCAGTTCTTC. Translated, it gives CASSQVPSMGEQFF. The chain uses TRBV4-1 and TRBJ2-1; the D gene is possibly TRBD2 (5 bases). The length of the CDR3 is 14 residues. Germline values: CDR1 MGHRA, CDR2 YSYEKL. The germline V and J ends were trimmed by 1 base and 10 bases, with 14 bases remaining between them.

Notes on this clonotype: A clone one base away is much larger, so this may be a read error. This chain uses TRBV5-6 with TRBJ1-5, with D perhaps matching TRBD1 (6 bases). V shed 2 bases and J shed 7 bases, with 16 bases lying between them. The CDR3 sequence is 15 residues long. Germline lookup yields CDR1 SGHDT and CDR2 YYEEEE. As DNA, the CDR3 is TGTGCCAGCAGCTTAAATGACAGGTCGAAGCAGCCCCAGCATTTT. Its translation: CASSLNDRSKQPQHF.

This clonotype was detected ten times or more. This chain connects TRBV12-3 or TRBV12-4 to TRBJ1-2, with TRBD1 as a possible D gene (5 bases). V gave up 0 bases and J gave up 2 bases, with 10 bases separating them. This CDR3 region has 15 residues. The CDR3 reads CASSLAGRKNYGYTF. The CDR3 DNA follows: TGTGCCAGCAGTTTAGCGGGGCGGAAGAACTATGGCTACACCTTC.

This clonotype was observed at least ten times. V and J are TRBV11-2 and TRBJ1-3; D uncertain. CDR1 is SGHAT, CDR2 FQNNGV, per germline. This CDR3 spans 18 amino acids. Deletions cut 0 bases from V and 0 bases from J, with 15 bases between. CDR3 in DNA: TGTGCCAGCAGCTTAGATCGAAATCTAGGGTCCTCTGGAAACACCATATATTTT. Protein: CASSLDRNLGSSGNTIYF.

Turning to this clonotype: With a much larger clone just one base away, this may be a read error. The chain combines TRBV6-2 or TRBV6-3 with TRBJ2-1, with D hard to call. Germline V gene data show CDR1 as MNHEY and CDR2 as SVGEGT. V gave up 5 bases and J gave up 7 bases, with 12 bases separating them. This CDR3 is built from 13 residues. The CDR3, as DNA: TGTGCCAGCAGTATAACCGTAGGTAATGAGCAGTTCTTC. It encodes CASSITVGNEQFF.

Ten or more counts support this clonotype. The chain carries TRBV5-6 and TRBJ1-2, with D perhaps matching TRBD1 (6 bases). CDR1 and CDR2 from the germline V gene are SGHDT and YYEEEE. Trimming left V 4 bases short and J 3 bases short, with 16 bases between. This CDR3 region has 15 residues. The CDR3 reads CASSPGQSRYYGYTF. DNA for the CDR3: TGTGCCAGCAGCCCAGGACAGTCACGCTACTATGGCTACACCTTC.

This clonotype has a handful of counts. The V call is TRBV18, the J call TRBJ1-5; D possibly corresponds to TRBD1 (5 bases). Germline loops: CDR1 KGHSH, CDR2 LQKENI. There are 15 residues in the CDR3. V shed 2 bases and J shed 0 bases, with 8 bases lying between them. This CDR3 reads CASSPEGYSNQPQHF. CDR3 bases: TGTGCCAGCTCACCAGAGGGGTATAGCAATCAGCCCCAGCATTTT.

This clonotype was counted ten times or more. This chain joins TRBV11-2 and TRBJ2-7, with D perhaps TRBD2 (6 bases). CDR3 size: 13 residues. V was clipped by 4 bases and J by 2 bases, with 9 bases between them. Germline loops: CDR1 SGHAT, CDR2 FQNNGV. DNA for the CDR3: TGTGCCAGCAGCTCTCGACTAGCCTACGAGCAGTACTTC. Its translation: CASSSRLAYEQYF. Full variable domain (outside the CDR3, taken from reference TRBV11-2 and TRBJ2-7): EAGVAQSPRYKIIEKRQSVAFWCNPISGHATLYWYQQILGQGPKLLIQFQNNGVVDDSQLPKDRFSAERLKGVDSTLKIQPAKLEDSAVYLCASSSRLAYEQYFGPGTRLTVT.

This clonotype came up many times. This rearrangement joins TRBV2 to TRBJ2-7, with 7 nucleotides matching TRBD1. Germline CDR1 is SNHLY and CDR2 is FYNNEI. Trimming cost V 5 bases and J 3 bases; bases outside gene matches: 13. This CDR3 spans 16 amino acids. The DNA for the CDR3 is TGTGCCAGCAGTCTTCAAAGGGGACAGAGACTCTACGAGCAGTACTTC. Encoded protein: CASSLQRGQRLYEQYF.

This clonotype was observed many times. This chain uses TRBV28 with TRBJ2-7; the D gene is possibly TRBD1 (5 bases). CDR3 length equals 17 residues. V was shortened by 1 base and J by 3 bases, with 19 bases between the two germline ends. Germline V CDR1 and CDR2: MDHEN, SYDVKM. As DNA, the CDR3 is TGTGCCAGCAGTTTATTATCAGGGCCCGGCGGCTACTACGAGCAGTACTTC. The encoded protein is CASSLLSGPGGYYEQYF.

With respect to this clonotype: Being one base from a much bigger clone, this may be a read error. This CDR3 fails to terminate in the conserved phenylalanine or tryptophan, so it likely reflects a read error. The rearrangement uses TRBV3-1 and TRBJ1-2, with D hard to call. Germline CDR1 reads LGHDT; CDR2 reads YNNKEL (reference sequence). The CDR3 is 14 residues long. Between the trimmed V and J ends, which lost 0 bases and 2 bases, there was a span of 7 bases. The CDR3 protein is CASSQDVGNYGYTL. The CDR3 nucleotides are TGTGCCAGCAGCCAAGATGTCGGAAACTATGGCTACACCCTC.

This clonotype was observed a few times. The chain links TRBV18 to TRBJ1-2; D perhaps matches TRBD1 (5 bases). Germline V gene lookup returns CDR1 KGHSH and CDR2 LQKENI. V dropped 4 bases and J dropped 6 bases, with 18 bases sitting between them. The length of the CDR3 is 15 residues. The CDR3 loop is CASSQGLVSDDGYTF. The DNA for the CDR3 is TGTGCCAGCTCACAGGGGCTCGTGTCGGACGATGGCTACACCTTC.

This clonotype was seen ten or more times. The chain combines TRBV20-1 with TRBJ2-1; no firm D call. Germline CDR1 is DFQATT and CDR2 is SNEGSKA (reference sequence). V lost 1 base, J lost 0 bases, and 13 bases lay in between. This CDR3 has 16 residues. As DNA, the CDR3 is TGCAGTGCTAGAGGTTTAGACCCGAGCTCCTACAATGAGCAGTTCTTC. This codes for CSARGLDPSSYNEQFF.

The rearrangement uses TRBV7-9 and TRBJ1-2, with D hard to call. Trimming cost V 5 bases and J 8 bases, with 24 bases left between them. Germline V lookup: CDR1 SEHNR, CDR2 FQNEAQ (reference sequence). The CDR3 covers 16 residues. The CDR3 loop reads CASSLSRATPNGGYTF. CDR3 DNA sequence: TGTGCCAGCAGCCTTAGTCGGGCCACCCCTAACGGGGGCTACACCTTC.

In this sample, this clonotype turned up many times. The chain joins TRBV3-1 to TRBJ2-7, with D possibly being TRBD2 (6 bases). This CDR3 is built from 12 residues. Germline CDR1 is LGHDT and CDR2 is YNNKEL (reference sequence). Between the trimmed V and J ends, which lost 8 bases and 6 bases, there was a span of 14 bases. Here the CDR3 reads CASSGGRREQYF. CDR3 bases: TGTGCCAGCTCCGGGGGACGGCGCGAGCAGTACTTC.

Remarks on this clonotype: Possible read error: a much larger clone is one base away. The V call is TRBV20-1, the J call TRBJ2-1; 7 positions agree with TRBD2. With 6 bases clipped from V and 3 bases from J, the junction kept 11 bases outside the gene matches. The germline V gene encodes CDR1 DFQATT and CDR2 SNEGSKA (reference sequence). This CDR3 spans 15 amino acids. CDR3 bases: TGCAGTGCCCTTACCCGACTAGCCATCTACAATGAGCAGTTCTTC. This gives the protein CSALTRLAIYNEQFF.

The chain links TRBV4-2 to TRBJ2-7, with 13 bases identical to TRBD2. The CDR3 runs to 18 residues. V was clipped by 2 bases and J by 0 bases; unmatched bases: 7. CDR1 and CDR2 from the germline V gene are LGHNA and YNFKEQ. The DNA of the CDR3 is TGTGCCAGCAGCCAACGACTAGCGGGAGGCCCCACCTCCTACGAGCAGTACTTC. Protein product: CASSQRLAGGPTSYEQYF.

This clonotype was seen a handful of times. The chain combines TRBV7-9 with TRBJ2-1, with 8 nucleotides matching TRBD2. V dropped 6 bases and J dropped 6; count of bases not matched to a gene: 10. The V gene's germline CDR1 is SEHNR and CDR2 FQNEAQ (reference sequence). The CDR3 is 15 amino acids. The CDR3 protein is CASRPTGRGSNEQFF. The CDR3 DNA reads TGTGCCAGCAGACCTACCGGGAGGGGTAGCAATGAGCAGTTCTTC.